This T cell receptor beta chain was sequenced for a study of cytotoxic CD8 clonotypes in ibrutinib-treated CLL. Sequenced by immunoSEQ multiplex PCR; TCRdb stores in-frame clones only, minus some. The sample has 150,000 to 200,000 clones; around 84% are singletons. The V gene lost 3 bases and the J gene lost 7 bases, with 9 bases spanning the gap. CDR3 size: 12 residues. The V gene's germline CDR1 is LNHDA and CDR2 SQIVND (reference sequence). The sequence came from a human donor with chronic lymphocytic leukemia. This sequence joins TRBV19 and TRBJ1-2; no definite D call. The material was PBMCs, obtained after 12 months of ibrutinib treatment. The DNA for the CDR3 is TGTGCCAGTAGTATCGGCGCCAGTGGCTACACCTTC. It is translated as CASSIGASGYTF.